This T cell receptor beta chain was identified during a study of T cells in Graves' hyperthyroidism and ophthalmopathy. Study details: Blood was drawn when the patient was first diagnosed and still untreated.

A note on this clonotype: Its cognate antigen is unknown.

Trimming stripped 5 bases from V and 2 bases from J, with 10 bases between. Germline loops: CDR1 LNHNV, CDR2 YYDKDF (reference sequence). The CDR3 is made up of 14 amino acids. TCR beta CDR3 regions were amplified from RNA transcripts. The study used the HTBI primer set for a first-round RT-PCR of the TCR CDR3. TCRdb re-called the multiplex PCR reads through MiXCR, storing one row per CDR3 protein. The sample carries roughly 520,000 distinct CDR3 sequences, approximately 25% recorded once. Whole-study findings and limits: A 13 V-J signature model discriminated ophthalmopathy versus stable hyperthyroidism.

The source is a woman aged 25-40 years with Graves' ophthalmopathy. Material for sequencing was blood. V is TRBV15 and J is TRBJ1-5; possibly TRBD1 for D (5 bases). The CDR3 DNA reads TGTGCCACCAGCCGTCCGGGGGGCAATCAGCCCCAGCATTTT. Translating gives CATSRPGGNQPQHF.